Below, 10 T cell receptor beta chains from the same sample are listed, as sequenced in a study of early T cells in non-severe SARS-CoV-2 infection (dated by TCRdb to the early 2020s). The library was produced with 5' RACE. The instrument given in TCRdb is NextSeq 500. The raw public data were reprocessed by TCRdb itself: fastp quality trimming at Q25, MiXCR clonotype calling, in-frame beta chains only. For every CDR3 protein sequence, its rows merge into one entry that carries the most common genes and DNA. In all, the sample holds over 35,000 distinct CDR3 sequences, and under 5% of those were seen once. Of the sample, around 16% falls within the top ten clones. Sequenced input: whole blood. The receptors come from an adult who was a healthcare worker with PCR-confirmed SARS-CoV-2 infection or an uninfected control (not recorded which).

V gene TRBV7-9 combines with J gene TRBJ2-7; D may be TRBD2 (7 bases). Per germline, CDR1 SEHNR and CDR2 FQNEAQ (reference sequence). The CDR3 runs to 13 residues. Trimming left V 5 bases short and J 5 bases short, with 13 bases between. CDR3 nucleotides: TGTGCCAGCAGCCGGGGGGCGAACAACGAGCAGTACTTC. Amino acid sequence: CASSRGANNEQYF.

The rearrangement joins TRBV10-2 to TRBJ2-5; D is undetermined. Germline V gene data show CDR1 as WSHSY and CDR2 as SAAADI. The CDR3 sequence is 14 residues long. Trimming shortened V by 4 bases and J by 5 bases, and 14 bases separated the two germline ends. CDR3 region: CASSVFSQTETQYF. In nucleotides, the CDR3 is TGCGCCAGCAGTGTTTTCTCCCAGACGGAGACCCAGTACTTC.

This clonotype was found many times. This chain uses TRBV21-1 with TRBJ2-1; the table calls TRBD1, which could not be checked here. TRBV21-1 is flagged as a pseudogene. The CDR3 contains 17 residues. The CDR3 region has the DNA TGTGCCAGCAGCAAAGAGCCCCCCGGTCCAGACTACAATGAGCAGTTCTTC. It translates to CASSKEPPGPDYNEQFF.

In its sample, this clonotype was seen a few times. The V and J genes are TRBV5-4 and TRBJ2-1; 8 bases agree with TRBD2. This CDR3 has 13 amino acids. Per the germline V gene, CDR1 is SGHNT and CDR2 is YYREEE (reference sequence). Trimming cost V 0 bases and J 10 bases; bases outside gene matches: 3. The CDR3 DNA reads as TGTGCCAGCAGCTTGGTAGCGGGGAACGAGCAGTTCTTC. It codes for CASSLVAGNEQFF.

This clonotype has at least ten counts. The CDR3 here is CASSLDYTGELFF. Written as DNA, the CDR3 is TGTGCCAGCAGCTTGGACTACACCGGGGAGCTGTTTTTT. The chain employs TRBV5-4 and TRBJ2-2; D unclear. V was trimmed by 0 bases and J by 3 bases, leaving 3 bases between them. CDR3 size: 13 residues. CDR1 and CDR2 (germline): SGHNT, YYREEE (reference sequence).

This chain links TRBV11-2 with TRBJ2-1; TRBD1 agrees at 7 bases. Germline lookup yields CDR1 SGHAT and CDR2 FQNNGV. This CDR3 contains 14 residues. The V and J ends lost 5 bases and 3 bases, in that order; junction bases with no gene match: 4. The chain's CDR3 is CASSTRDSYNEQFF. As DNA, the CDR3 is TGTGCCAGCAGCACCCGGGACAGCTACAATGAGCAGTTCTTC. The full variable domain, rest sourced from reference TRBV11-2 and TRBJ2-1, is EAGVAQSPRYKIIEKRQSVAFWCNPISGHATLYWYQQILGQGPKLLIQFQNNGVVDDSQLPKDRFSAERLKGVDSTLKIQPAKLEDSAVYLCASSTRDSYNEQFFGPGTRLTVL.

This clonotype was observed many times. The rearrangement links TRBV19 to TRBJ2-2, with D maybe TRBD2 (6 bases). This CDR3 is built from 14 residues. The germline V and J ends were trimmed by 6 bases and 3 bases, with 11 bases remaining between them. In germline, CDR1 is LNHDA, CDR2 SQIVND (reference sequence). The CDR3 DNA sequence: TGTGCCAGTAGCCGGCGGGGCGACACCGGGGAGCTGTTTTTT. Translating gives CASSRRGDTGELFF. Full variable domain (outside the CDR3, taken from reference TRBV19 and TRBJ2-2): DGGITQSPKYLFRKEGQNVTLSCEQNLNHDAMYWYRQDPGQGLRLIYYSQIVNDFQKGDIAEGYSVSREKKESFPLTVTSAQKNPTAFYLCASSRRGDTGELFFGEGSRLTVL.

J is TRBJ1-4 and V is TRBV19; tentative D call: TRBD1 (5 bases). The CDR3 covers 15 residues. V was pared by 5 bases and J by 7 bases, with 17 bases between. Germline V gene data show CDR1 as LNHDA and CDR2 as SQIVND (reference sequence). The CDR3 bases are TGTGCCAGTAGTCGAGGACTCGGGGCGCGTGAAAAACTGTTTTTT. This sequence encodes CASSRGLGAREKLFF.

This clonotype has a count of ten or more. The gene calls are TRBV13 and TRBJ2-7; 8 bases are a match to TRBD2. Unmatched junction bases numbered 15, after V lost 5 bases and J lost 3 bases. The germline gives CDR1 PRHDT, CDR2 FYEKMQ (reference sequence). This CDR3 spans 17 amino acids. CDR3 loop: CASSATPPGTSIYEQYF. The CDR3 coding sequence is TGTGCCAGCAGCGCTACACCCCCCGGGACTAGTATCTACGAGCAGTACTTC. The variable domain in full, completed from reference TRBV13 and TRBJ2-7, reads AAGVIQSPRHLIKEKRETATLKCYPIPRHDTVYWYQQGPGQDPQFLISFYEKMQSDKGSIPDRFSAQQFSDYHSELNMSSLELGDSALYFCASSATPPGTSIYEQYFGPGTRLTVT.

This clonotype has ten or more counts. The CDR3 coding sequence is TGTGCCAGCAGCCTACTAGACCTAACACCTGGTGGGGCCAACGTCCTGACTTTC. This gives the protein CASSLLDLTPGGANVLTF. This rearrangement joins TRBV9 to TRBJ2-6; possibly TRBD2 for D (5 bases). Germline V gene sequence: CDR1 SGDLS, CDR2 YYNGEE. Trimming took off 4 bases at V and 3 bases at J, with 20 bases between the two ends. The CDR3 consists of 18 residues. Based on the CDR3 plus reference TRBV9 and TRBJ2-6, the full variable domain is DSGVTQTPKHLITATGQRVTLRCSPRSGDLSVYWYQQSLDQGLQFLIQYYNGEERAKGNILERFSAQQFPDLHSELNLSSLELGDSALYFCASSLLDLTPGGANVLTFGAGSRLTVL.